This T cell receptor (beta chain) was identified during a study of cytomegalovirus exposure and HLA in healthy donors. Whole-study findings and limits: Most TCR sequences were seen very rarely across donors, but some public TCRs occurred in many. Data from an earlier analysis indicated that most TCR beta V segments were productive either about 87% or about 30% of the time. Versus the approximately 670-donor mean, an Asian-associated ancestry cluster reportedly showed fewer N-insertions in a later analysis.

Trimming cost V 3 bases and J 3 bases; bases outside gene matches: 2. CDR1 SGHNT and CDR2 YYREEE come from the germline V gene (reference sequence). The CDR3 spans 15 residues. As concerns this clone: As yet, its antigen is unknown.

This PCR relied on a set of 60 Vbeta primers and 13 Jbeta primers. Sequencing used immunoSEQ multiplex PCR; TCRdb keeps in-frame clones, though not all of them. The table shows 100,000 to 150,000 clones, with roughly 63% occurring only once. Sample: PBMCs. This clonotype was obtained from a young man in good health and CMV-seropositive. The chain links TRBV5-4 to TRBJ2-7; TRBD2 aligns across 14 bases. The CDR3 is CASSWGLAGVYEQYF. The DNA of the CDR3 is TGTGCCAGCAGCTGGGGACTAGCGGGGGTCTACGAGCAGTACTTC.